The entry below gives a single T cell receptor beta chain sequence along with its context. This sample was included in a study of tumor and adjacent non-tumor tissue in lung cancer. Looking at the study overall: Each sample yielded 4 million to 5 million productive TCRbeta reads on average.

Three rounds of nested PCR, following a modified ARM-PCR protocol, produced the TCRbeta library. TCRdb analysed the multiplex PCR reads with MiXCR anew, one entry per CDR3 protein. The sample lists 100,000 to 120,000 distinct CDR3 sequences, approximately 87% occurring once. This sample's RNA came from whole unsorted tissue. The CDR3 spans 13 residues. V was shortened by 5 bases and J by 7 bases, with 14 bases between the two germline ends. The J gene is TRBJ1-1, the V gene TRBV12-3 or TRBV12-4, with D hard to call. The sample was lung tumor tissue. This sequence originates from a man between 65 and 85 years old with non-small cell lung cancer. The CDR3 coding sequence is TGTGCCAGCAGTCTGACAATCATCATTGAAGCTTTCTTT. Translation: CASSLTIIIEAFF.